Following are 26 T cell receptor beta chains from one sample sequenced in a study of T cells after yellow fever vaccination. A single record per CDR3 protein comes from TCRdb applying MiXCR to the 5' RACE reads. The repertoire includes 150,000 to 200,000 distinct CDR3 sequences, approximately 11% of them detected once, and about 40% sits in the top ten. The sequencing used CD8+ T cells sorted from PBMCs, collected 15 days after the yellow fever booster vaccination. These receptors were obtained from a man between 18 and 35 years old who received the YFV17D yellow fever vaccine.

The rearrangement joins TRBV16 to TRBJ2-1, with unresolved D. Germline lookup yields CDR1 KGHSY and CDR2 FQNENV. The CDR3 length is 17 residues. The V gene lost 0 bases and the J gene lost 0 bases, with 12 bases spanning the gap. CDR3 bases: TGTGCCAGCAGCCAATCCGGCCCCTCGAACTCCTACAATGAGCAGTTCTTC. Protein product: CASSQSGPSNSYNEQFF.

This clonotype was seen a handful of times. CDR3 nucleotides: TGTGCCAGCAGCGTGGGAGGGGAGTGGCGAGAGACCCAGTACTTC. It specifies CASSVGGEWRETQYF. This chain uses TRBV9 with TRBJ2-5; 7 nucleotides line up with TRBD2. V dropped 2 bases and J dropped 4; count of bases not matched to a gene: 8. CDR3 size: 15 residues. Per the germline V gene, CDR1 is SGDLS and CDR2 is YYNGEE.

This clonotype was recorded many times. The CDR3 spells CASSISGANVLTF. For the CDR3, the DNA is TGTGCCAGCAGCATCTCTGGGGCCAACGTCCTGACTTTC. The V gene is TRBV7-9, the J gene TRBJ2-6; D is unresolved. There are 13 residues in the CDR3. V was shortened by 5 bases and J by 0 bases, with 2 bases between the two germline ends. Germline V gives CDR1 SEHNR, CDR2 FQNEAQ (reference sequence).

There are a few counts of this clonotype. The chain is built from TRBV27 and TRBJ2-7; a weak D match, TRBD1 (5 bases). The CDR3 extends over 14 amino acids. CDR1 and CDR2 (germline): MNHEY, SMNVEV (reference sequence). V was trimmed by 2 bases and J by 2 bases, leaving 10 bases between them. The CDR3 sequence: CASSLLGEPYEQYF. The CDR3 DNA is TGTGCCAGCAGTTTACTAGGGGAACCCTACGAGCAGTACTTC.

The sample holds a few counts of this clonotype. The chain combines TRBV27 with TRBJ1-5; possible D gene TRBD1, 6 bases. Germline CDR1 is MNHEY and CDR2 is SMNVEV (reference sequence). V was clipped by 7 bases and J by 0 bases, with 16 bases between them. The CDR3 extends over 16 amino acids. The CDR3 sequence is CASKLLGGYSNQPQHF. The CDR3 nucleotides are TGTGCCAGCAAGCTGCTAGGGGGGTATAGCAATCAGCCCCAGCATTTT.

The chain couples TRBV12-3 or TRBV12-4 to TRBJ2-1; D remains unclear. This CDR3 region has 13 residues. The germline V and J ends were trimmed by 4 bases and 7 bases, with 11 bases remaining between them. CDR3 in DNA: TGTGCCAGCAGTTCTATCAGGCAGAATGAGCAGTTCTTC. Encoded protein: CASSSIRQNEQFF.

This clonotype came up a few times. The CDR3 region is CASSLGSTQYF. The CDR3 DNA is TGTGCCAGCAGCCTAGGCAGTACGCAGTATTTT. The chain combines TRBV11-2 with TRBJ2-3, with unresolved D. Per the germline V gene, CDR1 is SGHAT and CDR2 is FQNNGV. V was trimmed by 5 bases and J by 8 bases, leaving 8 bases between them. This CDR3 contains 11 residues.

This chain uses TRBV29-1 with TRBJ2-1; 8 nucleotides match TRBD1. The CDR3 covers 17 residues. In germline, CDR1 is SQVTM, CDR2 ANQGSEA. The junction had 12 bases not matched to a gene; V was cut back by 1 base and J by 4 bases. CDR3 sequence: CSVEVGRGRVSYNEQFF. CDR3 nucleotides: TGCAGCGTTGAAGTTGGCAGGGGGCGGGTATCGTACAATGAGCAGTTCTTC.

V usage is TRBV5-5 and J usage is TRBJ1-1; no definite D call. V lost 0 bases to trimming and J lost 4 bases, with 13 bases between them. Germline CDR1 is SGHKS and CDR2 is YYEKEE (reference sequence). This CDR3 contains 15 residues. The chain's CDR3 is CASSLGASGSTEAFF. CDR3 nucleotide sequence: TGTGCCAGCAGCTTGGGGGCGTCGGGGAGCACTGAAGCTTTCTTT.

This chain joins TRBV5-1 and TRBJ2-5; tentatively, D is TRBD2 (6 bases). The CDR3 covers 15 residues. V lost 2 bases and J 3 bases, leaving 14 bases between the germline ends. Germline V lookup: CDR1 SGHRS, CDR2 YFSETQ. CDR3 sequence (DNA): TGCGCCAGCAGCTTAAGGGCGGGATTTAAAGAGACCCAGTACTTC. Its translation is CASSLRAGFKETQYF.

Ten or more counts support this clonotype. This chain connects TRBV15 to TRBJ2-7; D not certain. The CDR3 has 13 residues. Germline V CDR1 and CDR2: LNHNV, YYDKDF (reference sequence). Trimming shortened V by 2 bases and J by 3 bases, and 8 bases separated the two germline ends. The DNA of the CDR3 is TGTGCCACCAGCAGATCGCTTGGCTACGAGCAGTACTTC. It specifies CATSRSLGYEQYF.

This clonotype was seen a few times. The V gene is TRBV12-3 or TRBV12-4, the J gene TRBJ1-1; no firm D call. This CDR3 has 15 residues. V was clipped by 5 bases and J by 2 bases, with 15 bases between them. In DNA form, the CDR3 reads TGTGCCAGCAGTGCGAATTGGATCACCAACACTGAAGCTTTCTTT. It specifies CASSANWITNTEAFF.

J is TRBJ2-3 and V is TRBV11-2; D may correspond to TRBD1 or TRBD2 (5 bases each). V lost 7 bases and J lost 5, with 19 bases in between. Per germline, CDR1 SGHAT and CDR2 FQNNGV. This CDR3 is built from 15 residues. The CDR3 reads CASTQGRTPGDTQYF. The CDR3 nucleotides read TGTGCCAGCACCCAGGGACGGACCCCCGGAGATACGCAGTATTTT.

This clonotype came up a few times. The V and J genes are TRBV12-3 or TRBV12-4 and TRBJ2-2; D is perhaps TRBD2 (7 bases). The germline V and J ends were trimmed by 8 bases and 6 bases, with 22 bases remaining between them. This CDR3 has 16 residues. The CDR3 spells CASALPRGGGPGELFF. In nucleotides, the CDR3 is TGTGCCAGCGCACTGCCGCGAGGGGGGGGCCCCGGGGAGCTGTTTTTT.

The chain is built from TRBV14 and TRBJ2-1; no firm D call. The V and J ends lost 3 bases and 5 bases respectively, with 8 bases between them. The CDR3 totals 13 residues. CDR1 SGHDN and CDR2 FVKESK come from the germline V gene. CDR3 residues: CASSHSLNNEQFF. The CDR3 DNA follows: TGTGCCAGCAGCCATTCTCTTAACAATGAGCAGTTCTTC.

The V and J genes are TRBV4-3 and TRBJ2-3; 9 bases are a match to TRBD2. The CDR3 covers 16 residues. V lost 0 bases and J lost 7; bases outside the gene matches: 8. Per the germline V gene, CDR1 is LGHNA and CDR2 is YSLEER. The DNA of the CDR3 is TGCGCCAGCAGCCAAGATAGGGCGGGGGGGCCGTATACGCAGTATTTT. It translates to CASSQDRAGGPYTQYF.

This chain links TRBV7-3 with TRBJ2-3; possible D gene TRBD2, 6 bases. Trimming took 5 bases from V and 7 from J, leaving 19 bases between them. The length of the CDR3 is 15 residues. The germline V gene encodes CDR1 SGHTA and CDR2 FQGTGA. CDR3 DNA: TGTGCCAGCAGCCCCGGAGGGACGGGGATGAATACGCAGTATTTT. It translates to CASSPGGTGMNTQYF.

This clonotype has only a few counts. The rearrangement links TRBV7-9 to TRBJ2-1; the D gene is possibly TRBD1 (5 bases). This CDR3 region has 15 residues. Germline V gene lookup returns CDR1 SEHNR and CDR2 FQNEAQ (reference sequence). V dropped 6 bases and J dropped 3 bases, with 15 bases sitting between them. The CDR3 region is CASSYGQGLYNEQFF. DNA for the CDR3: TGTGCCAGCAGTTATGGTCAGGGTCTCTACAATGAGCAGTTCTTC.

This clonotype has only a few counts. This chain joins TRBV6-2 or TRBV6-3 and TRBJ1-2; D is unresolved. This CDR3 spans 14 amino acids. The ends were cut back, 4 bases at V and 8 bases at J, with 17 bases in the middle. Germline CDR1 MNHEY, CDR2 SVGEGT. DNA of the CDR3: TGTGCCAGCAGTTCACCAGCCTCCTTTATAGGCTACACCTTC. It encodes CASSSPASFIGYTF.

The genes are TRBV4-1 and TRBJ2-4, with D possibly being TRBD1 (5 bases). V was trimmed by 4 bases and J by 8 bases, leaving 21 bases between them. CDR1 is MGHRA, CDR2 YSYEKL, per germline. This CDR3 spans 16 amino acids. This CDR3 reads CASSPQGAGMADIQYF. As DNA, the CDR3 is TGCGCCAGCAGCCCCCAAGGGGCCGGCATGGCGGACATTCAGTACTTC.

J is TRBJ2-7 and V is TRBV6-5, with TRBD1 identical over 9 bases. The CDR3 covers 14 residues. V shed 5 bases and J 4 bases; nucleotides not matched to a gene: 6. Germline values: CDR1 MNHEY, CDR2 SVGAGI. Here the CDR3 reads CASSPGTGKYEQYV. For the CDR3, the DNA is TGTGCCAGCAGTCCCGGGACAGGGAAATACGAGCAGTACGTC.

This clonotype was detected a few times. The CDR3 here is CSARDRRQGERGNQPQHF. CDR3 nucleotide sequence: TGCAGTGCTAGAGATCGGAGACAGGGAGAGAGGGGCAATCAGCCCCAGCATTTT. The chain uses TRBV20-1 and TRBJ1-5, with TRBD1 matching over 7 bases. J lost 2 bases, V lost 0 bases, and 13 bases had no gene match. Germline V lookup: CDR1 DFQATT, CDR2 SNEGSKA (reference sequence). CDR3 length: 18 amino acids.

The chain carries TRBV30 and TRBJ1-4; D gene ambiguous. V shed 1 base and J shed 8 bases, with 11 bases lying between them. Per germline, CDR1 GTSNPN and CDR2 SVGIG (reference sequence). The CDR3 covers 13 residues. The CDR3 nucleotides are TGTGCCTGGAGTGCGGCTTTCGGGGAAAAACTGTTTTTT. Protein product: CAWSAAFGEKLFF.

This chain connects TRBV28 to TRBJ1-5, with D unclear. Germline V gene data show CDR1 as MDHEN and CDR2 as SYDVKM. The CDR3 covers 14 residues. V gave up 2 bases and J gave up 3 bases, with 8 bases separating them. The CDR3 reads CASSLTGLNQPQHF. The CDR3 nucleotides are TGTGCCAGCAGTTTAACGGGCCTCAATCAGCCCCAGCATTTT.

In this sample, this clonotype turned up a few times. V gene TRBV11-2 combines with J gene TRBJ2-5, with D perhaps being TRBD1 or TRBD2 (5 bases each). V lost 5 bases and J lost 1, with 17 bases in between. The germline V gene has CDR1 SGHAT and CDR2 FQNNGV. The CDR3 sequence is 16 residues long. The CDR3 protein is CASSILGTGLQETQYF. In DNA, the CDR3 is TGTGCCAGCAGCATCCTAGGGACGGGGCTCCAAGAGACCCAGTACTTC.

The J gene is TRBJ1-2, the V gene TRBV19; D is ambiguous. Germline assignment: CDR1 LNHDA and CDR2 SQIVND (reference sequence). The CDR3 runs 13 residues. V dropped 6 bases and J dropped 4 bases, with 12 bases sitting between them. The CDR3 DNA sequence: TGTGCCAGTAGCCCAATGAAGGGCTATGGCTACACCTTC. Residues: CASSPMKGYGYTF.